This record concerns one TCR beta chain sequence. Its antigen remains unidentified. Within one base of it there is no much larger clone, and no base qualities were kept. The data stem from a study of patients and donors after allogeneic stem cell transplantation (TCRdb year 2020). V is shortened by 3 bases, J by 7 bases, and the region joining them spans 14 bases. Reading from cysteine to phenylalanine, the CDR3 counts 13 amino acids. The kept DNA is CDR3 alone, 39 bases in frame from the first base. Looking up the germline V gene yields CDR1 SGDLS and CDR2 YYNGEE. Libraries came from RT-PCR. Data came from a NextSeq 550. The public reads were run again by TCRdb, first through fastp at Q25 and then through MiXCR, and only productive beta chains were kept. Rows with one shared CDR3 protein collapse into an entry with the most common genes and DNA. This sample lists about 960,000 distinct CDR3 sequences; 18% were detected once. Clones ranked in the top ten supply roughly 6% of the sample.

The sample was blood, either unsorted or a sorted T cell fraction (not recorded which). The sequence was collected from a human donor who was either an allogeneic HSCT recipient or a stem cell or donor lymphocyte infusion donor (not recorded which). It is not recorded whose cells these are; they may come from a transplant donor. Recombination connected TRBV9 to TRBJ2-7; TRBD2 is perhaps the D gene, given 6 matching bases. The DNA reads TGTGCCAGCAGCGCGGGGACGGCGGGGGAGCAGTACTTC. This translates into CASSAGTAGEQYF. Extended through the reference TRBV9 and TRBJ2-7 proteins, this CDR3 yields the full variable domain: DSGVTQTPKHLITATGQRVTLRCSPRSGDLSVYWYQQSLDQGLQFLIQYYNGEERAKGNILERFSAQQFPDLHSELNLSSLELGDSALYFCASSAGTAGEQYFGPGTRLTVT.